This T cell receptor (beta chain) was sequenced in a study of blood T cell repertoires in COVID-19. Assay: immunoSEQ multiplex PCR; the TCRdb copy retains only in-frame clones and omits some. The table has about 410,000 clones, 86% seen once; the top ten hold almost 1.5%. The V end lost 4 bases, the J end lost 4 bases, and 16 bases lay between the germline ends. CDR1 MNHEY and CDR2 SMNVEV come from the germline V gene (reference sequence). The CDR3 length is 15 residues. The sequencing input was peripheral blood. The clonotype originates from a woman aged 30 to 39 with active or convalescent COVID-19. The chain recombines TRBV27 with TRBJ1-2; possibly TRBD1 for D (6 bases). The CDR3 DNA reads as TGTGCCAGCAGTTCCAATTTGGACAGCTTCTATGGCTACACCTTC. This encodes CASSSNLDSFYGYTF.